This TCR beta chain is drawn from a study of blood T cell repertoires in COVID-19. Study overall: Acute and convalescent COVID-19 samples came from the United States, Italy and Spain.

Clones were read by immunoSEQ multiplex PCR, and TCRdb kept only the in-frame ones, dropping some. The table has fewer than 700,000 clones, 85% to 90% seen once. The sequence derives from a woman between 50 and 59 years old with COVID-19, enrolled during active disease. Sample: peripheral blood.

The CDR3: CASSWGLAGELFF. In nucleotides, the CDR3 is TGTGCCAGCAGCTGGGGACTAGCCGGGGAGCTGTTTTTT. The chain links TRBV3-1 (or the pseudogene TRBV3-2) to TRBJ2-2, with 8 bases fitting TRBD2. The germline V gene encodes CDR1 LGHDT and CDR2 YNNKEL (reference sequence). Trimming cost V 5 bases and J 6 bases; bases outside gene matches: 2. CDR3 length: 13 residues.